A single TCR beta chain is shown here with its context. Sequencing used immunoSEQ multiplex PCR; TCRdb keeps in-frame clones, though not all of them. The table lists about 62,000 clones, around 88% of them singletons. The length of the CDR3 is 17 residues. Trimming took 9 bases from V and 3 from J; bases not matched to a gene: 15. The germline V gene has CDR1 LNHDA and CDR2 SQIVND (reference sequence). This entry is derived from a study of blood T cell repertoires in COVID-19. The TCR sequence derives from a human donor in a cohort sampled during active COVID-19. The chain combines TRBV19 with TRBJ1-5; 9 nucleotides agree with TRBD1. Input material: peripheral blood. The DNA of the CDR3 is TGTGCCAGCACGGACAGGGGTATGAGCGCAATCAATCAGCCCCAGCATTTT. Protein sequence: CASTDRGMSAINQPQHF. The variable domain in full, with the rest retrieved from reference TRBV19 and TRBJ1-5, is DGGITQSPKYLFRKEGQNVTLSCEQNLNHDAMYWYRQDPGQGLRLIYYSQIVNDFQKGDIAEGYSVSREKKESFPLTVTSAQKNPTAFYLCASTDRGMSAINQPQHFGDGTRLSIL.